This T cell receptor (beta chain) came from a study of CD8 T cells in Susac syndrome. Findings and caveats of the study: Only a relatively small number of individuals were included in the TCR sequencing and HLA analysis.

From blood CD8+ and CD4+ T cells, TCR beta sequences were generated. The multiple sclerosis controls were treatment-naive patients, and their relapsing-remitting disease was stable or active. CDR3 size: 13 residues. With 0 bases removed from V and 8 bases from J, the gap between germline ends came to 10 bases. Points on this clonotype: The antigen remains undetermined.

Reverse transcription of roughly 0.5 to 1 ug RNA was performed with random hexamers. Multiplex immunoSEQ PCR targeted 54 Vbeta and 13 Jbeta TCR beta segments. MiXCR, applied by TCRdb to the immunoSEQ multiplex PCR reads, yields one record per CDR3 protein. The data show around 69,000 distinct CDR3 sequences, over 95% seen once. The receptor comes from a human donor with multiple sclerosis. The genes are TRBV12-3 or TRBV12-4 and TRBJ1-2, with D possibly matching TRBD1 (6 bases). The sample was CD4+ T cells from PBMCs. The CDR3 loop is CASSLARGGGYTF. In DNA, the CDR3 is TGTGCCAGCAGTTTAGCCCGGGGGGGCGGCTACACCTTC.